This T cell receptor beta chain was identified during a study of shared clonotypes between healthy human individuals (dated by TCRdb to the early 2020s). Regarding the research as a whole: The cohort comprised two women and a few men aged 18 to 49 years. For each donor, CD4 naive and CD4 memory were each given three plates, CD8 naive was given two plates, and CD8 memory was given one plate. The study deeply sequenced blood TCR repertoires of about 5 healthy adults to estimate repertoire size and the extent of clonotype sharing between individuals. Different laboratories and diverse techniques were used to prepare libraries and sequence TCR repertoires, to increase sequencing depth and limit assay-specific biases. Each donor's leukapheresis produced roughly between about 0.8 and 10 billion PBMCs.

Donors were healthy HIV-negative adults with no recently reported acute infections or vaccinations. Every donor was a Caucasian adult residing in Nashville, Tennessee, USA. Magnetic negative selection was used to enrich CD4+ T cells, after which naive cells were positively selected on CD45RA and the negative fraction became the memory subset. Blood was collected by leukapheresis, and PBMCs were isolated by Ficoll-Histopaque density gradient centrifugation and then cryopreserved in liquid nitrogen vapor phase. Analytical flow cytometry was used to check the purity and quantity of every magnetically sorted T cell population. Genomic DNA was isolated from every sorted fraction and measured by UV absorbance on a Nanodrop 2000c. In regard to this clone: Its antigen is currently not known. Base qualities are missing; no much larger clone stands one base away.

The CDR3 contains 14 residues, cysteine and phenylalanine counted. Of all the DNA, just the CDR3 is kept, 42 bases in frame from base 1. CDR1 SGHRS and CDR2 YFSETQ are derived from the germline V gene. Trimmed from V: 2 bases; trimmed from J: 5 bases; junction bases lacking a gene match: 1. What the research found in general, with its limitations: Rarefaction of sorted-subset datasets indicated incomplete sequencing despite the large sequencing depth. Across several donors, approximately 4.9% of naive CD4, around 3.3% of naive CD8, roughly 2.2% of memory CD4, and roughly 0.4% of memory CD8 clonotypes were shared. Higher generation probabilities were observed for clonotypes shared by all four sorted-subset donors than for non-shared clonotypes. Estimated clonotype richness was generally larger for naive than for memory subsets. Based on pairwise subsampling, the degree of clonotype sharing among donors was expected to be affected by sequencing depth. The small number of donors limited the genetic and exposure-history diversity represented. Sampling was restricted to blood, and TCR repertoires in tissues likely differ from the TCR repertoires found in blood.

TCR CDR3 regions were amplified from genomic DNA by multiplex PCR using the deep immunoSEQ assay. Extracted genomic DNA from each cell subset was spread evenly across all wells of several immunoSEQ 96-well plates, with each plate serving as a replicate. Each replicate PCR for sorted subsets received around 200 ng genomic DNA, equal to 28,000 or so T cell genomes. Purified libraries were quantified with a Qubit 3.0 fluorometer, sized on a Bioanalyzer 2100, and re-quantified with the KAPA Library Quantification kit. Each immunoSEQ 96-well plate was sequenced on its own single-read 150-cycle Illumina NextSeq 550 flow cell. Per the original workflow: Because the immunoSEQ output included only junctional sequences and no quality scores, the filtering could not be the same as the filtering used for full-length reads. To assign V/J genes and CDR3, sequences were annotated using PyIR, a Python wrapper for IgBLAST v1.9, with IMGT germline references. Reads with weak V/J assignments (E-value above 1e-6), missing CDR3, stop codons, out-of-frame junctions, or ambiguous translated residues were removed. V3J clonotypes were defined as sequences sharing an identical inferred V gene, J gene, and CDR3 amino acid sequence. To compute the percentage overlap between repertoires, the number of shared unique clonotypes was divided by the size of the smaller repertoire. Three approaches were used to assess repertoire richness: RTK rarefaction, the Chao1 estimator, and Recon v2.1 estimates of unobserved clonotypes. Generation probabilities were computed with OLGA for all TCRbeta clonotypes obtained by the gDNA method from several donors. Held by TCRdb, this immuneACCESS table contains in-frame sequences only and omits some clones. Under half of the omission traces to an unresolved V gene where checked; the cause of the rest is unknown. For V, J and clone size, that table is used; D and trimming come from the DNA. Counted in this sample were roughly 1,500,000 clones; less than 99% of them appeared once. The ten largest make up approximately 0.4% of the sample.

The rearrangement combines TRBV5-1 with TRBJ1-4; TRBD1 agrees with 9 junctional bases. The source is a man aged 30 to 39 in good health. Material for sequencing was naive CD4+ T cells sorted from blood. The cell subset or site tag for this specimen amounts to: CD45RA+ positively selected. The CDR3 reads CASSFGTGNEKLFF. The nucleotide sequence is TGCGCCAGCAGCTTCGGGACAGGGAATGAAAAACTGTTTTTT.